These 30 T cell receptor beta chains came from one sample sequenced in a study of regulatory T cells in long-lasting Graves disease. The time point here: newly diagnosed GD, antithyroid drugs for less than 3 months. RNA from PBMCs was the source of the TCR library. Sequencing libraries for TCR beta were prepared with iRepertoire HTBI primers and Arm-PCR of CDR3 regions. Via MiXCR, TCRdb re-called the multiplex PCR reads, giving one row per CDR3 protein. The table includes a few hundred thousand distinct CDR3 sequences, roughly 12% detected once. Another study also made use of these data, one on T cells in Graves' hyperthyroidism and ophthalmopathy.

Sequencing used peripheral blood mononuclear cells (PBMCs), obtained at new diagnosis, from a patient treated with antithyroid drugs. These receptor sequences come from a man aged 30 to 45 with Graves disease.

With respect to this clonotype: An end of the junction differs from the germline gene, which may be a read error. The chain is built from TRBV7-2 and TRBJ2-2; 7 bases map to TRBD1. CDR1 SGHTA and CDR2 FQGNSA come from the germline V gene. CDR3 length equals 14 residues. The CDR3 sequence: CASSLEQGYGELSF. The CDR3 bases are TGTGCCAGCAGCTTAGAACAGGGGTACGGGGAGCTGTCTTTT.

The chain has TRBV19 and TRBJ2-3; D possibly corresponds to TRBD2 (5 bases). The V gene lost 5 bases and the J gene lost 3 bases, with 18 bases spanning the gap. The germline gives CDR1 LNHDA, CDR2 SQIVND (reference sequence). This CDR3 is built from 16 residues. The CDR3 coding sequence is TGTGCCAGTAGTCAGAAGGTTGGAGGATTTACAGATACGCAGTATTTT. Translation: CASSQKVGGFTDTQYF. Filled out from reference TRBV19 and TRBJ2-3, the complete variable domain reads DGGITQSPKYLFRKEGQNVTLSCEQNLNHDAMYWYRQDPGQGLRLIYYSQIVNDFQKGDIAEGYSVSREKKESFPLTVTSAQKNPTAFYLCASSQKVGGFTDTQYFGPGTRLTVL.

The chain recombines TRBV28 with TRBJ1-1, with D perhaps matching TRBD1 (6 bases). V shed 8 bases and J shed 0 bases, with 16 bases lying between them. Germline CDR1 and CDR2: MDHEN and SYDVKM. The CDR3 is 15 residues long. The CDR3 DNA sequence: TGTGCCAGCTTGAGAGCAAAGGGGGTGAACACTGAAGCTTTCTTT. Its protein is CASLRAKGVNTEAFF. The full variable domain, completed using reference TRBV28 and TRBJ1-1, is DVKVTQSSRYLVKRTGEKVFLECVQDMDHENMFWYRQDPGLGLRLIYFSYDVKMKEKGDIPEGYSVSREKKERFSLILESASTNQTSMYLCASLRAKGVNTEAFFGQGTRLTVV.

This clonotype was observed at least ten times. This chain joins TRBV27 and TRBJ1-3; unclear D gene. Trimming took 6 bases from V and 0 from J, leaving 9 bases between them. Germline values: CDR1 MNHEY, CDR2 SMNVEV (reference sequence). The CDR3 contains 14 residues. The CDR3 is CASSLVGSGNTIYF. DNA for the CDR3: TGTGCCAGCAGCTTGGTAGGCTCTGGAAACACCATATATTTT.

This clonotype was seen many times. The CDR3 DNA sequence: TGTGCCAGCAGCCTCGGCCGGGGGCTAAAAAAGTCTGTGTACACTGAAGCTTTCTTT. This translates into CASSLGRGLKKSVYTEAFF. The chain has TRBV7-8 and TRBJ1-1; D may be TRBD1 (6 bases). Germline CDR1 reads SGHVS; CDR2 reads FQNEAQ. V lost 5 bases to trimming and J lost 3 bases, with 28 bases between them. CDR3 length equals 19 residues. Looking up the rest from reference TRBV7-8 and TRBJ1-1 gives the full variable domain: GAGVSQSPRYKVAKRGQDVALRCDPISGHVSLFWYQQALGQGPEFLTYFQNEAQLDKSGLPSDRFFAERPEGSVSTLKIQRTQQEDSAVYLCASSLGRGLKKSVYTEAFFGQGTRLTVV.

This clonotype was counted at least ten times. The J gene is TRBJ1-5, the V gene TRBV29-1, with D possibly matching TRBD1 (6 bases). The CDR3 extends over 13 amino acids. Looked up from germline, CDR1 is SQVTM and CDR2 is ANQGSEA. Trimming shortened V by 7 bases and J by 5 bases, and 15 bases separated the two germline ends. The CDR3: CSAARGSDQPQHF. Written as DNA, the CDR3 is TGCAGCGCGGCTAGGGGGTCTGATCAGCCCCAGCATTTT.

This clonotype showed up many times. J is TRBJ1-1 and V is TRBV19; D uncertain. In germline, CDR1 is LNHDA, CDR2 SQIVND (reference sequence). V lost 3 bases, J lost 9 bases, and 14 bases lay in between. This CDR3 is 13 amino acids long. The CDR3 DNA sequence: TGTGCCAGTAGTATCACGCTTCAGGTGCAAGCTTTCTTT. It specifies CASSITLQVQAFF.

This clonotype has at least ten counts. The rearrangement joins TRBV19 to TRBJ1-5, with D unresolved. This CDR3 has 15 residues. CDR1 and CDR2 from the germline V gene are LNHDA and SQIVND (reference sequence). Trimming took off 7 bases at V and 3 bases at J, with 16 bases between the two ends. The CDR3 DNA is TGTGCCAGTAATCAAAGGCACAGCCTCAATCAGCCCCAGCATTTT. Its protein is CASNQRHSLNQPQHF.

The table lists this clonotype with many counts. The chain joins TRBV12-3 or TRBV12-4 to TRBJ2-3; possibly TRBD2 for D (7 bases). Trimming cost V 7 bases and J 7 bases, with 24 bases left between them. The length of the CDR3 is 16 residues. The CDR3 bases are TGTGCCAGCACTCTGGGGGGGGTCTTCGGGGGCCATACGCAGTATTTT. Encoded protein: CASTLGGVFGGHTQYF.

This sequence joins TRBV5-1 and TRBJ1-3; 9 bases line up with TRBD1. Germline-derived CDR1 and CDR2 are SGHRS and YFSETQ. This CDR3 has 19 residues. After removal of 1 base from V and 0 bases from J, the junction contained 11 bases not matched to a gene. The CDR3 DNA reads as TGCGCCAGCAGCTTGAACCCCGGGGACAGGGAAAGCTCTGGAAACACCATATATTTT. Protein: CASSLNPGDRESSGNTIYF.

The sample holds many counts of this clonotype. The chain links TRBV2 to TRBJ2-2; 10 bases fit TRBD2. After removal of 7 bases from V and 4 bases from J, the junction contained 6 bases not matched to a gene. The germline gives CDR1 SNHLY, CDR2 FYNNEI. The CDR3 is 15 residues long. The CDR3 sequence is CASTFASGSTGELFF. CDR3 DNA: TGTGCCAGCACCTTCGCTAGCGGGAGCACCGGGGAGCTGTTTTTT. Full variable domain (remainder filled in from reference TRBV2 and TRBJ2-2): EPEVTQTPSHQVTQMGQEVILRCVPISNHLYFYWYRQILGQKVEFLVSFYNNEISEKSEIFDDQFSVERPDGSNFTLKIRSTKLEDSAMYFCASTFASGSTGELFFGEGSRLTVL.

The chain is built from TRBV5-5 and TRBJ2-5, with D unclear. CDR3 length: 14 residues. The V and J ends lost 2 bases and 0 bases respectively, with 8 bases between them. Germline V gene lookup returns CDR1 SGHKS and CDR2 YYEKEE (reference sequence). In DNA form, the CDR3 reads TGTGCCAGCAGCTTCCCGACAAACCAAGAGACCCAGTACTTC. Translation: CASSFPTNQETQYF.

This clonotype was seen ten or more times. The chain recombines TRBV29-1 with TRBJ2-2; the D is unclear. The germline V gene encodes CDR1 SQVTM and CDR2 ANQGSEA. The CDR3 contains 13 residues. The germline V and J ends were trimmed by 6 bases and 4 bases, with 12 bases remaining between them. CDR3 residues: CSVSETRTGELFF. The CDR3 DNA sequence: TGCAGCGTCTCTGAGACACGCACCGGGGAGCTGTTTTTT.

The sample holds many counts of this clonotype. The CDR3 sequence: CASSLVVAGNTEAFF. In DNA form, the CDR3 reads TGTGCCAGCAGTTTGGTCGTGGCAGGGAACACTGAAGCTTTCTTT. V is TRBV28 and J is TRBJ1-1, with unresolved D. Germline CDR1 and CDR2: MDHEN and SYDVKM. This CDR3 contains 15 residues. With 3 bases removed from V and 1 base from J, the gap between germline ends came to 12 bases.

This clonotype was picked up many times. The chain is built from TRBV20-1 and TRBJ2-5, with 10 nucleotides matching TRBD1. V shed 6 bases, J shed 4 bases, and the junction held 11 bases outside the gene matches. The CDR3 runs 15 residues. In germline, CDR1 is DFQATT, CDR2 SNEGSKA (reference sequence). The CDR3 sequence: CSAVPRDRGRETQYF. The CDR3 DNA sequence: TGCAGTGCAGTGCCCCGGGACAGGGGTAGAGAGACCCAGTACTTC.

This clonotype was seen repeatedly, ten times or more. The rearrangement uses TRBV2 and TRBJ2-3; D is unclear. The CDR3 length is 13 residues. Germline lookup yields CDR1 SNHLY and CDR2 FYNNEI. V dropped 7 bases and J dropped 0 bases, with 8 bases sitting between them. The CDR3 bases are TGTGCCAGCAACTTGGACAGCACAGATACGCAGTATTTT. Translating it yields CASNLDSTDTQYF.

This clonotype was seen at least ten times. This sequence joins TRBV11-1 and TRBJ2-1; weak D call: TRBD2 (6 bases). The CDR3 sequence is 14 residues long. V lost 11 bases and J lost 9, with 23 bases in between. From germline, CDR1 is SGHAT and CDR2 FQDESV (reference sequence). The CDR3 loop reads CAASREFSVGEQFF. In DNA form, the CDR3 reads TGTGCCGCCTCCCGGGAGTTTTCGGTAGGTGAGCAGTTCTTC.

This clonotype was counted at least ten times. The rearrangement links TRBV5-1 to TRBJ2-3; perhaps D is TRBD1 or TRBD2 (5 bases each). Per germline, CDR1 SGHRS and CDR2 YFSETQ. This CDR3 is built from 14 residues. V dropped 7 bases and J dropped 0 bases, with 12 bases sitting between them. CDR3 DNA sequence: TGCGCCAGCCGGGACCAACCTAGCACAGATACGCAGTATTTT. Protein product: CASRDQPSTDTQYF.

This clonotype was seen at least ten times. The J gene is TRBJ2-2, the V gene TRBV20-1, with a possible D match to TRBD2 (5 bases). CDR3 length equals 16 residues. V was clipped by 4 bases and J by 1 base, with 16 bases between them. The germline CDR1 and CDR2 sequences are DFQATT and SNEGSKA (reference sequence). The CDR3 loop reads CSATPDGLENTGELFF. Here the CDR3 DNA reads TGCAGTGCTACTCCGGATGGACTCGAGAACACCGGGGAGCTGTTTTTT.

This clonotype has ten or more counts. The V and J genes are TRBV29-1 and TRBJ2-1; D ambiguous. Trimming removed 2 bases at V and 1 base at J, with 6 bases between. The length of the CDR3 is 13 residues. Germline lookup yields CDR1 SQVTM and CDR2 ANQGSEA. The CDR3 loop is CSVERVSYNEQFF. As DNA, the CDR3 is TGCAGCGTTGAAAGGGTATCCTACAATGAGCAGTTCTTC.

The rearrangement links TRBV10-3 to TRBJ1-6; D remains unclear. This CDR3 contains 13 residues. The V gene lost 6 bases and the J gene lost 7 bases, with 10 bases spanning the gap. CDR1 ENHRY and CDR2 SYGVKD come from the germline V gene. In nucleotides, the CDR3 is TGTGCCATCAGGGAGGTTTTAAATTCACCCCTCCACTTT. This sequence encodes CAIREVLNSPLHF.

This clonotype was seen many times. The chain recombines TRBV6-1 with TRBJ2-2, with 8 bases fitting TRBD2. Per germline, CDR1 MNHNS and CDR2 SASEGT. The V gene end was trimmed by 7 bases and the J gene end by 0 bases; junction bases not matched to a gene: 10. This CDR3 is 17 amino acids long. CDR3 region: CASNLGRVAANTGELFF. DNA for the CDR3: TGTGCCAGCAACCTCGGGAGGGTAGCGGCGAACACCGGGGAGCTGTTTTTT.

There are many counts of this clonotype. V gene TRBV27 combines with J gene TRBJ2-1, with no clear D. This CDR3 region has 16 residues. The germline V gene has CDR1 MNHEY and CDR2 SMNVEV (reference sequence). The V end was cut by 1 base, the J end by 0 bases, with 10 bases between. CDR3 sequence: CASSLYTGSSYNEQFF. CDR3 DNA sequence: TGTGCCAGCAGTTTATACACGGGTAGCTCCTACAATGAGCAGTTCTTC.

This chain joins TRBV5-6 and TRBJ1-2; D is perhaps TRBD1 (5 bases). The CDR3 consists of 15 residues. V was cut by 4 bases and J by 4 bases, with 17 bases left in between. The germline V gene encodes CDR1 SGHDT and CDR2 YYEEEE. The CDR3 loop reads CASSPYLDGGYGYTF. The CDR3 bases are TGTGCCAGCAGCCCCTACTTAGACGGGGGCTATGGCTACACCTTC.

V usage is TRBV3-1 and J usage is TRBJ2-2; D not certain. Germline loops: CDR1 LGHDT, CDR2 YNNKEL (reference sequence). Trimming cost V 1 base and J 3 bases, with 15 bases left between them. This CDR3 is 17 amino acids long. For the CDR3, the DNA is TGTGCCAGCAGCCAAGTTATCTCTAGAAAAGACACCGGGGAGCTGTTTTTT. It translates to CASSQVISRKDTGELFF.

The gene calls are TRBV24-1 and TRBJ1-2, with D unresolved. Trimming stripped 3 bases from V and 1 base from J, with 8 bases between. The CDR3 runs 14 residues. Germline CDR1 reads KGHDR; CDR2 reads SFDVKD. CDR3 DNA: TGTGCCACCAGTGATCGGTCAGATAACTATGGCTACACCTTC. Amino acid sequence: CATSDRSDNYGYTF.

The chain uses TRBV19 and TRBJ2-5; TRBD2 matches 11 bases. Trimming removed 9 bases from V and 2 bases from J; junction bases left unmatched: 2. This CDR3 spans 13 amino acids. Germline CDR1 and CDR2: LNHDA and SQIVND (reference sequence). The CDR3 sequence: CASASGRQETQYF. The CDR3 DNA is TGTGCCAGCGCTAGCGGGAGGCAAGAGACCCAGTACTTC.

This clonotype was seen repeatedly, ten times or more. J is TRBJ2-5 and V is TRBV28; perhaps TRBD2 as D (6 bases). Germline lookup yields CDR1 MDHEN and CDR2 SYDVKM. This CDR3 contains 13 residues. V lost 6 bases and J 3 bases, leaving 11 bases between the germline ends. CDR3 DNA: TGTGCCAGCAGCCTTAGCGGAAAAGAGACCCAGTACTTC. It is translated as CASSLSGKETQYF.

This clonotype was seen at least ten times. This rearrangement joins TRBV27 to TRBJ1-1; 9 bases align to TRBD1. This CDR3 region has 15 residues. The J segment lost 5 bases and the V segment lost 6 bases, leaving 10 bases of the junction unmatched. Looked up from germline, CDR1 is MNHEY and CDR2 is SMNVEV (reference sequence). This CDR3 is CASSPVTGGLTEAFF. Written as DNA, the CDR3 is TGTGCCAGCAGCCCCGTTACAGGGGGCCTTACTGAAGCTTTCTTT.

This clonotype was picked up many times. The chain carries TRBV11-2 and TRBJ2-1; TRBD2 might be the D (5 bases). The J call may be in error: the DNA end matches TRBJ2-5 better. The CDR3 contains 14 residues. Germline CDR1 and CDR2: SGHAT and FQNNGV. This CDR3 is CASSLALTRGTQYF. The DNA of the CDR3 is TGTGCCAGCAGCTTAGCGCTGACTCGGGGGACCCAGTACTTC.